Listed below are T cell receptor beta chains from one sample, sequenced in a study of cytomegalovirus exposure and HLA in healthy donors. The table came from immunoSEQ multiplex PCR; TCRdb's copy has only in-frame clones and leaves some out. The data hold roughly 100,000 clones, with approximately 77% observed a single time. Material: PBMCs. These receptors all stem from a male donor in good health and CMV-seropositive. Each CDR3 is given with its conserved first and last residue. The order of the fields is V gene, clone size, D gene, J gene, CDR3 protein, CDR3 DNA. A D gene is named only where the DNA matches it firmly. Clone size is given for some rows only: seen once, a few or many times, or a class if the clone is expanded.

TRBV6-6	NA	TRBD1	TRBJ1-5	CASSRDSWTSPQHF	TGTGCCAGCAGCAGGGACAGTTGGACTTCGCCCCAGCATTTT
TRBV15	NA	NA	TRBJ1-1	CATSRDPDSEAFF	TGTGCCACCAGCAGAGACCCGGACAGCGAAGCTTTCTTT
TRBV18	NA	NA	TRBJ2-3	CASSPRSRVTDTQYF	TGTGCCAGCTCACCGAGGTCCAGGGTAACAGATACGCAGTATTTT
TRBV28	NA	TRBD1	TRBJ1-1	CASSPDSDRGRGGTEAFF	TGTGCCAGCAGTCCCGACTCTGACAGGGGGCGCGGGGGCACTGAAGCTTTCTTT
TRBV4-1	few	TRBD2	TRBJ2-1	CASSQDLASGTSYNEQFF	TGCGCCAGCAGCCAAGATCTCGCTAGCGGGACTTCCTACAATGAGCAGTTCTTC
TRBV11-3	NA	TRBD1	TRBJ2-1	CASSTLTGGSNNEQFF	TGTGCCAGCAGCACCCTCACAGGGGGCAGCAACAATGAGCAGTTCTTC
TRBV4-2	NA	NA	TRBJ2-7	CASSQEYAGGLYVEQYF	TGTGCCAGCAGCCAAGAATACGCTGGGGGGTTATACGTTGAGCAGTACTTC
TRBV4-1	NA	TRBD2	TRBJ2-1	CASSQDPSGNYNEQFF	TGCGCCAGCAGCCAAGATCCTAGCGGGAATTACAATGAGCAGTTCTTC
TRBV19	once	TRBD1	TRBJ1-3	CACSPGGSSGNTIYF	TGTGCCTGCTCTCCAGGGGGGAGCTCTGGAAACACCATATATTTT
TRBV9	NA	TRBD2	TRBJ2-2	CASTLAGGPGELFF	TGTGCCAGCACCCTAGCGGGAGGGCCCGGGGAGCTGTTTTTT
TRBV18	few	TRBD2	TRBJ2-1	CASSPSASGGEQFF	TGTGCCAGCTCACCATCCGCTAGCGGCGGTGAGCAGTTCTTC
TRBV4-1	NA	NA	TRBJ1-5	CASSQAAKYNQPQHF	TGCGCCAGCAGCCAGGCCGCCAAATACAATCAGCCCCAGCATTTT
TRBV6-5	NA	NA	TRBJ1-2	CASSYQDSANYGYTF	TGTGCCAGCAGTTACCAGGACAGCGCTAACTATGGCTACACCTTC
TRBV28	few	NA	TRBJ1-1	CASRARNTEAFF	TGTGCCAGCAGAGCGAGGAACACTGAAGCTTTCTTT
TRBV6-5	NA	NA	TRBJ2-5	CASSRLTRETQYF	TGTGCCAGCAGTCGACTGACTAGAGAGACCCAGTACTTC
TRBV7-2	NA	NA	TRBJ2-5	CASSNRGQAAETQYF	TGTGCCAGCAGCAACAGAGGGCAGGCGGCGGAGACCCAGTACTTC
TRBV7-2	NA	NA	TRBJ1-1	CASSRDMGLMNTEAFF	TGTGCCAGCAGCCGGGACATGGGTCTAATGAACACTGAAGCTTTCTTT
TRBV5-8	NA	TRBD2	TRBJ2-5	CASSPWTGGAGETQYF	TGTGCCAGCAGCCCCTGGACGGGGGGGGCGGGGGAGACCCAGTACTTC
TRBV7-8	NA	NA	TRBJ1-5	CASAKGREKGQPQHF	TGTGCCAGCGCTAAGGGGCGGGAGAAGGGTCAGCCCCAGCATTTT
TRBV9	once	TRBD2	TRBJ2-1	CASSVGLAGGNEQFF	TGTGCCAGCAGCGTAGGTCTAGCGGGAGGGAATGAGCAGTTCTTC
TRBV15	NA	TRBD1	TRBJ1-2	CATSRDKGQYGYTF	TGTGCCACCAGCAGAGATAAGGGACAGTATGGCTACACCTTC
TRBV28	NA	NA	TRBJ2-7	CASSFERVSSYEQYF	TGTGCCAGCAGTTTCGAGAGAGTGAGCTCCTACGAGCAGTACTTC
TRBV25-1	NA	NA	TRBJ2-2	CASSEFLSDGELFF	TGTGCCAGCAGTGAATTTTTGAGTGACGGGGAGCTGTTTTTT
TRBV19	NA	TRBD1	TRBJ2-3	CASSKLGGPDTQYF	TGTGCCAGTAGTAAGTTAGGGGGCCCAGATACGCAGTATTTT
TRBV5-1	NA	NA	TRBJ1-1	CASSLVVGRTTEAFF	TGCGCCAGCAGCTTGGTTGTGGGCCGAACCACTGAAGCTTTCTTT
TRBV27	NA	TRBD2	TRBJ2-1	CASSSLAGLTYNEQFF	TGTGCCAGCAGTTCTTTAGCGGGACTCACCTACAATGAGCAGTTCTTC
TRBV4-1	NA	NA	TRBJ2-3	CASSQDYRFTDTQYF	TGCGCCAGCAGCCAAGATTACAGGTTCACAGATACGCAGTATTTT
TRBV27	NA	TRBD1	TRBJ1-1	CASRNRGGRRGFF	TGTGCCAGCAGAAACAGGGGGGGTAGGCGAGGTTTCTTT
TRBV6-5	once	TRBD1	TRBJ2-7	CASSRTGTYEQYF	TGTGCCAGCAGCAGGACAGGAACCTACGAGCAGTACTTC
TRBV4-3	NA	TRBD2	TRBJ2-3	CASSQGSAGSTDTQYF	TGCGCCAGCAGCCAGGGCTCAGCGGGAAGCACAGATACGCAGTATTTT
TRBV6-1	once	NA	TRBJ2-3	CASRREDTDTQYF	TGTGCCAGTAGGAGGGAGGACACAGATACGCAGTATTTT
TRBV28	NA	TRBD1	TRBJ2-7	CASSSSDRDSYEQYF	TGTGCCAGCAGTTCCTCCGACAGGGACTCCTACGAGCAGTACTTC
TRBV7-9	NA	TRBD2	TRBJ2-7	CASSPGTSGNEQYF	TGTGCCAGCAGTCCCGGGACTAGTGGGAACGAGCAGTACTTC
TRBV6-5	NA	TRBD1	TRBJ2-7	CASSYSNRGSRPEQYF	TGTGCCAGCAGTTACTCCAACAGGGGCTCGCGTCCCGAGCAGTACTTC
TRBV28	NA	NA	TRBJ1-2	CASSLDNVGYGYTF	TGTGCCAGCAGTTTGGACAACGTCGGCTATGGCTACACCTTC
TRBV7-2	NA	TRBD2	TRBJ2-3	CASSLRLAEGDTQYF	TGTGCCAGCAGCTTACGGCTAGCGGAGGGGGATACGCAGTATTTT
TRBV28	once	NA	TRBJ2-3	CASRAGGLTDTQYF	TGTGCCAGCAGGGCAGGGGGGCTAACAGATACGCAGTATTTT
TRBV7-3	NA	TRBD2	TRBJ2-7	CATIAGDHEQYF	TGTGCCACCATAGCGGGAGACCACGAGCAGTACTTC
TRBV19	NA	TRBD1	TRBJ2-2	CASRGTGLNTGELFF	TGTGCCAGCCGCGGGACAGGTCTGAACACCGGGGAGCTGTTTTTT
TRBV6-5	NA	TRBD2	TRBJ2-1	CASSLTSGSMDEQFF	TGTGCCAGCAGTCTCACTAGCGGGAGTATGGATGAGCAGTTCTTC
TRBV21-1	NA	NA	TRBJ2-1	CASSRGREGSRHNEQFF	TGTGCCAGCAGCAGGGGTCGCGAGGGATCTAGACACAATGAGCAGTTCTTC
TRBV19	once	NA	TRBJ1-5	CASSQTDNQPQHF	TGTGCCAGTAGCCAGACAGACAATCAGCCCCAGCATTTT
TRBV2	NA	TRBD2	TRBJ2-3	CASRVGLFTDTQYF	TGTGCCAGCAGGGTGGGACTATTCACAGATACGCAGTATTTT
TRBV29-1	NA	TRBD1	TRBJ1-1	CSGRTGPHTEAFF	TGCAGCGGCAGGACAGGCCCGCACACTGAAGCTTTCTTT
TRBV18	NA	NA	TRBJ2-4	CASSPPQVDIQYF	TGTGCCAGCTCACCACCTCAGGTAGACATTCAGTACTTC
TRBV19	NA	NA	TRBJ2-1	CASNNLGGGDSYNEQFF	TGCGCCAGTAACAACCTGGGGGGAGGCGACTCCTACAATGAGCAGTTCTTC
TRBV6-5	NA	NA	TRBJ2-3	CASSYSYTDTQYF	TGTGCCAGCAGTTACTCTTACACAGATACGCAGTATTTT
TRBV7-2	NA	TRBD1	TRBJ1-2	CASSPVGQGSYGYTF	TGTGCCAGCAGCCCCGTGGGACAGGGGAGCTATGGCTACACCTTC
TRBV7-3	NA	TRBD2	TRBJ2-3	CASSLGGRIGDTQYF	TGTGCCAGCAGCTTGGGCGGGAGGATCGGAGATACGCAGTATTTT
TRBV14	NA	NA	TRBJ1-3	CASSPLLGAGNTIYF	TGTGCCAGCAGCCCCCTTCTAGGAGCTGGAAACACCATATATTTT
TRBV27	NA	TRBD2	TRBJ2-1	CASSLGAGGLGEQFF	TGTGCCAGCAGTTTAGGGGCGGGAGGGCTTGGTGAGCAGTTCTTC
TRBV7-2	NA	TRBD1	TRBJ1-1	CASSLVGGTGTEAFF	TGTGCCAGCAGCTTAGTAGGGGGCACGGGCACTGAAGCTTTCTTT
TRBV28	NA	NA	TRBJ2-3	CASSTSADTQYF	TGTGCCAGCAGTACCTCGGCAGATACGCAGTATTTT
TRBV2	NA	TRBD1	TRBJ2-7	CASRVTGSYEQYF	TGTGCCAGCAGAGTGACAGGGTCCTACGAGCAGTACTTC